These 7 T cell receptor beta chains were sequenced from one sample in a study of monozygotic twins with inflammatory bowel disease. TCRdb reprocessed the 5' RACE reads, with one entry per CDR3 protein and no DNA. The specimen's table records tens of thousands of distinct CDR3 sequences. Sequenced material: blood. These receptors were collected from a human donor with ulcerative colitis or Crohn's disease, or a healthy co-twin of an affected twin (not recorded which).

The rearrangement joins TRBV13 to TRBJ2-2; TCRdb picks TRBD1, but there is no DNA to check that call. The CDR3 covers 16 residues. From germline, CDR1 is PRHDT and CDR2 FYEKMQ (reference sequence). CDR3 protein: CASSFRRAARTGELFF.

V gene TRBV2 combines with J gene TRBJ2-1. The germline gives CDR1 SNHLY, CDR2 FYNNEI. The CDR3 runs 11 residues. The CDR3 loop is CAVGISSEQFF.

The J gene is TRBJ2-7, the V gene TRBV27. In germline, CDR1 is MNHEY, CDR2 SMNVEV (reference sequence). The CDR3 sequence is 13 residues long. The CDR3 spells CASSSRLAYEQYF.

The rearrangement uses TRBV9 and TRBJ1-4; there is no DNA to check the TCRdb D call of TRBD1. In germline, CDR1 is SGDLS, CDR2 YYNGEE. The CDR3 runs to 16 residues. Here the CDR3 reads CASSEGPVATNEKLFF.

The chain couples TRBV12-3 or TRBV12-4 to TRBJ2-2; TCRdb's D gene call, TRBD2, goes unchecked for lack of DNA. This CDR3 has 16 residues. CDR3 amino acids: CASSFQRGGYSGELFF.

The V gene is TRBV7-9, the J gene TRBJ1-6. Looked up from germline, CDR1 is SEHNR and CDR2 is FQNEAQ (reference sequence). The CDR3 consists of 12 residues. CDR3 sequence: CASSLFNSPLHF.

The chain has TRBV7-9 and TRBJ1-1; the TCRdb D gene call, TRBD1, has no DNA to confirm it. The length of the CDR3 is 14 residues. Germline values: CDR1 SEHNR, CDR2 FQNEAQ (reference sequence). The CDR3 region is CAGSSGTGRFEAFF. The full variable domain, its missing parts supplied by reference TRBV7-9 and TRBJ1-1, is DTGVSQNPRHKITKRGQNVTFRCDPISEHNRLYWYRQTLGQGPEFLTYFQNEAQLEKSRLLSDRFSAERPKGSFSTLEIQRTEQGDSAMYLCAGSSGTGRFEAFFGQGTRLTVV.